The next 26 T cell receptor beta chains were all read from a single sample in a study of cytomegalovirus exposure and HLA in healthy donors. Researchers ran the PCR with 60 Vbeta and 13 Jbeta primers. Method: immunoSEQ multiplex PCR; TCRdb's copy keeps in-frame clones and lacks some. The table lists tens of thousands of clones. The specimen sequenced was PBMCs. The receptors were sampled from a man between 18 and 35 years old in good health and CMV-seropositive.

The chain links TRBV29-1 to TRBJ1-5, with 9 bases lining up with TRBD1. Trimming took 7 bases from V and 7 from J; bases not matched to a gene: 8. The CDR3 covers 13 residues. Germline V gene sequence: CDR1 SQVTM, CDR2 ANQGSEA. The CDR3 here is CSASTGGGQPQHF. DNA of the CDR3: TGCAGCGCCTCGACAGGGGGAGGACAGCCCCAGCATTTT.

This chain connects TRBV5-4 to TRBJ1-2; the D gene is possibly TRBD1 (6 bases). The CDR3 has 16 residues. Trimming took 0 bases from V and 8 from J, leaving 20 bases between them. The germline CDR1 and CDR2 sequences are SGHNT and YYREEE (reference sequence). The CDR3 protein is CASSLDVPDSLGGYTF. As DNA, the CDR3 is TGTGCCAGCAGCTTGGATGTCCCGGACAGCCTGGGAGGCTACACCTTC.

The CDR3 is CASSGQGNEQFF. The CDR3 DNA follows: TGTGCCAGCAGTGGACAGGGCAATGAGCAGTTCTTC. This rearrangement joins TRBV6-6 to TRBJ2-1; TRBD1 aligns across 8 bases. There are 12 residues in the CDR3. V was pared by 5 bases and J by 6 bases, with 0 bases of the junction left unmatched. Germline CDR1 MNHNY, CDR2 SVGAGI (reference sequence).

The genes are TRBV19 and TRBJ2-5; 8 positions match TRBD1. The end of the DNA aligns better with TRBJ2-7, so the J call may be wrong. Germline lookup yields CDR1 LNHDA and CDR2 SQIVND (reference sequence). The CDR3 runs to 14 residues. CDR3 protein: CASKGQGAVYEQYF. CDR3 sequence (DNA): TGTGCCTCCAAAGGGCAGGGGGCGGTCTACGAGCAGTACTTC.

This chain links TRBV28 with TRBJ1-1; D gene unclear. Germline V gives CDR1 MDHEN, CDR2 SYDVKM. This CDR3 region has 14 residues. Between the trimmed V and J ends, which lost 9 bases and 3 bases, there was a span of 17 bases. CDR3 residues: CASLGSGYDTEAFF. DNA of the CDR3: TGTGCCAGTCTGGGCTCAGGCTACGACACTGAAGCTTTCTTT.

CDR3: CASSAGLGGKVTEAFF. In nucleotides, the CDR3 is TGTGCCAGCAGCGCCGGGTTGGGAGGGAAGGTCACTGAAGCTTTCTTT. This sequence joins TRBV7-9 and TRBJ1-1; D remains ambiguous. V lost 5 bases and J lost 4, with 20 bases in between. Germline-derived CDR1 and CDR2 are SEHNR and FQNEAQ (reference sequence). This CDR3 has 16 residues.

The rearrangement uses TRBV28 and TRBJ2-5, with D possibly being TRBD1 (6 bases). Trimming stripped 2 bases from V and 2 bases from J, with 9 bases between. CDR1 and CDR2 from the germline V gene are MDHEN and SYDVKM. The CDR3 totals 14 residues. In DNA form, the CDR3 reads TGTGCCAGCAGTTTAAGTAGGGGGCAAGAGACCCAGTACTTC. Translating gives CASSLSRGQETQYF.

The genes are TRBV6-5 and TRBJ2-7, with 8 positions matching TRBD2. The J segment lost 0 bases and the V segment lost 7 bases, leaving 8 bases of the junction unmatched. Germline V gene sequence: CDR1 MNHEY, CDR2 SVGAGI. The CDR3 loop spans 15 amino acids. CDR3 bases: TGTGCCAGCATAAGGACTAGCCGCAACTCCTACGAGCAGTACTTC. Residues: CASIRTSRNSYEQYF.

For this clone: The sample holds other DNA sequences that translate to the same CDR3. The gene calls are TRBV4-2 and TRBJ2-1; perhaps TRBD2 as D (6 bases). Trimming left V 4 bases short and J 13 bases short, with 20 bases between. The CDR3 is 14 amino acids. In germline, CDR1 is LGHNA, CDR2 YNFKEQ. The CDR3 loop is CASSLQPRDSSQFF. CDR3 nucleotides: TGTGCCAGCAGCCTCCAGCCCCGGGACTCTTCTCAGTTCTTC.

The rearrangement joins TRBV4-2 to TRBJ2-5; 14 bases fit TRBD2. The end of the DNA fits TRBJ2-7 better, so the J call may be wrong. The germline CDR1 and CDR2 sequences are LGHNA and YNFKEQ. This CDR3 is built from 15 residues. The CDR3 loop reads CASSQVTSGRDEQYF. The CDR3 coding sequence is TGTGCCAGCAGCCAAGTGACTAGCGGGAGGGACGAGCAGTACTTC.

The chain links TRBV18 to TRBJ1-5; 7 nucleotides match TRBD1. V was clipped by 2 bases and J by 7 bases; unmatched bases: 11. Germline V gene data show CDR1 as KGHSH and CDR2 as LQKENI. This CDR3 comprises 16 residues. The CDR3 reads CASSPVRGNFGQPQHF. In DNA, the CDR3 is TGTGCCAGCTCACCAGTCAGGGGGAATTTTGGGCAGCCCCAGCATTTT.

The chain combines TRBV14 with TRBJ1-2; 7 bases are shared with TRBD1. The germline gives CDR1 SGHDN, CDR2 FVKESK. This CDR3 has 14 amino acids. The V segment lost 4 bases and the J segment 7 bases; nucleotides outside the gene matches: 9. The CDR3 coding sequence is TGTGCCAGCAGCCCCCTGGGACAGACGACTGGCTACACCTTC. Translation gives CASSPLGQTTGYTF.

The chain uses TRBV25-1 and TRBJ1-5; a possible D gene is TRBD1 (5 bases). The CDR3 consists of 15 residues. The V gene's germline CDR1 is MGHDK and CDR2 SYGVNS. Trimming took 8 bases from V and 1 from J, leaving 15 bases between them. DNA of the CDR3: TGTGCCAGCGGAAACAGGACGGAGAGCAATCAGCCCCAGCATTTT. It translates to CASGNRTESNQPQHF.

V gene TRBV5-1 combines with J gene TRBJ2-1; 9 bases align to TRBD1. Germline CDR1 is SGHRS and CDR2 is YFSETQ. V lost 1 base and J lost 7; bases outside the gene matches: 6. CDR3 length: 15 residues. The CDR3 loop is CASSLTTGTGNEQFF. The CDR3 DNA follows: TGCGCCAGCAGCTTGACTACCGGGACAGGGAATGAGCAGTTCTTC. Full variable domain (missing parts from reference TRBV5-1 and TRBJ2-1): KAGVTQTPRYLIKTRGQQVTLSCSPISGHRSVSWYQQTPGQGLQFLFEYFSETQRNKGNFPGRFSGRQFSNSRSEMNVSTLELGDSALYLCASSLTTGTGNEQFFGPGTRLTVL.

The chain employs TRBV6-6 and TRBJ2-7; 8 bases are a match to TRBD1. The germline V gene encodes CDR1 MNHNY and CDR2 SVGAGI (reference sequence). The CDR3 runs to 15 residues. With 5 bases clipped from V and 4 bases from J, the junction kept 10 bases outside the gene matches. In nucleotides, the CDR3 is TGTGCCAGCAGTGATACCGGGACAGGTCGATACGAGCAGTACTTC. Its protein product is CASSDTGTGRYEQYF.

Points on this clone: At the DNA level, this CDR3 is encoded by other sequences in the same sample as well. V usage is TRBV11-2 and J usage is TRBJ2-7; 7 positions agree with TRBD2. Germline trimming cut 3 bases from V and 4 bases from J; bases unmatched to any gene: 6. The length of the CDR3 is 14 residues. Germline V gene sequence: CDR1 SGHAT, CDR2 FQNNGV. The CDR3 nucleotides are TGTGCCAGCAGCTTGAGAGGCGGGAGTTACGAGCAGTACTTC. Amino acid sequence: CASSLRGGSYEQYF.

V is TRBV6-4 and J is TRBJ2-1; 7 nucleotides align to TRBD1. Germline assignment: CDR1 MRHNA and CDR2 SNTAGT. With V trimmed by 2 bases and J by 8 bases, 6 bases remained unmatched. The CDR3 has 14 amino acids. The CDR3 region is CASSDGTAGDEQFF. The CDR3 DNA reads TGTGCCAGCAGTGACGGGACAGCCGGCGATGAGCAGTTCTTC.

The chain employs TRBV5-1 and TRBJ2-1; D might be TRBD1 (6 bases). Germline assignment: CDR1 SGHRS and CDR2 YFSETQ. The length of the CDR3 is 15 residues. Deletions cut 0 bases from V and 7 bases from J, with 14 bases between. CDR3 sequence: CASSLGQGTVNEQFF. The CDR3, as DNA: TGCGCCAGCAGCTTGGGGCAGGGGACGGTGAATGAGCAGTTCTTC.

The chain combines TRBV9 with TRBJ1-1, with D perhaps TRBD1 (6 bases). The CDR3 has 15 residues. The V and J ends lost 4 bases and 4 bases respectively, with 17 bases between them. The germline gives CDR1 SGDLS, CDR2 YYNGEE. CDR3 coding DNA: TGTGCCAGCAGCAAGCTCACAGGGATCGGCACTGAAGCTTTCTTT. Its protein is CASSKLTGIGTEAFF. Drawing the rest from reference TRBV9 and TRBJ1-1, the complete variable domain is DSGVTQTPKHLITATGQRVTLRCSPRSGDLSVYWYQQSLDQGLQFLIQYYNGEERAKGNILERFSAQQFPDLHSELNLSSLELGDSALYFCASSKLTGIGTEAFFGQGTRLTVV.

J is TRBJ2-3 and V is TRBV6-6; D is perhaps TRBD2 (5 bases). CDR3 length: 14 residues. In germline, CDR1 is MNHNY, CDR2 SVGAGI (reference sequence). V was clipped by 5 bases and J by 2 bases, with 11 bases between them. The CDR3 reads CASSQRAITDTQYF. CDR3 in DNA: TGTGCCAGCAGTCAGAGGGCCATCACAGATACGCAGTATTTT.

V usage is TRBV5-6 and J usage is TRBJ2-7; 10 bases map to TRBD1. CDR1 SGHDT and CDR2 YYEEEE come from the germline V gene. This CDR3 comprises 15 residues. Germline trimming cut 4 bases from V and 4 bases from J; bases unmatched to any gene: 8. CDR3 nucleotide sequence: TGTGCCAGCAGCCTCATACCGGGACAGGGGTACGAGCAGTACTTC. This translates into CASSLIPGQGYEQYF.

This chain connects TRBV11-3 to TRBJ1-2, with D perhaps TRBD1 (6 bases). The CDR3 contains 15 residues. Germline lookup yields CDR1 SGHNT and CDR2 YENEEA. Trimming stripped 0 bases from V and 7 bases from J, with 15 bases between. This CDR3 reads CASSLDTRGRVGYTF. CDR3 DNA: TGTGCCAGCAGCTTAGATACCAGGGGCCGAGTTGGCTACACCTTC.

V gene TRBV7-9 combines with J gene TRBJ2-7, with 12 bases that match TRBD2. Germline lookup yields CDR1 SEHNR and CDR2 FQNEAQ (reference sequence). The CDR3 is 17 residues long. V trimming: 4 bases; J trimming: 3 bases; junction bases outside the gene matches: 10. The DNA for the CDR3 is TGTGCCAGCAGCTCCGCCCGACTAGCGGGAGACCGCTACGAGCAGTACTTC. The encoded protein is CASSSARLAGDRYEQYF.

This rearrangement joins TRBV6-4 to TRBJ2-3; D may be TRBD2 (6 bases). V lost 5 bases and J 0 bases, leaving 6 bases between the germline ends. The CDR3 loop spans 13 amino acids. Germline V gives CDR1 MRHNA, CDR2 SNTAGT. The CDR3 loop is CASSSGSTDTQYF. CDR3 DNA: TGTGCCAGCAGTAGCGGGAGCACAGATACGCAGTATTTT.

The gene calls are TRBV7-9 and TRBJ2-5; D gene uncertain. Germline CDR1 reads SEHNR; CDR2 reads FQNEAQ (reference sequence). The CDR3 runs 12 residues. V lost 5 bases and J lost 5, with 9 bases in between. CDR3 amino acids: CASSSLWETQYF. DNA for the CDR3: TGTGCCAGCAGCAGCCTATGGGAGACCCAGTACTTC.

The chain recombines TRBV30 with TRBJ1-2, with D tentatively TRBD1 (5 bases). Germline CDR1 GTSNPN, CDR2 SVGIG (reference sequence). CDR3 size: 12 residues. Trimming stripped 4 bases from V and 3 bases from J, with 9 bases between. CDR3 residues: CAWTKGHYGYTF. In DNA, the CDR3 is TGTGCCTGGACCAAGGGGCACTATGGCTACACCTTC.